The 18 T cell receptor beta chains in this list originate from one sample, sequenced in a study of T cells in Graves' hyperthyroidism and ophthalmopathy. RNA transcripts gave rise to amplified TCR beta CDR3 regions. HTBI primers drove first-round RT-PCR of the TCR CDR3. TCRdb re-analysed the multiplex PCR reads in MiXCR, keeping a single row per CDR3 protein. The sample contains more than 550,000 distinct CDR3 sequences, 15% to 20% of which appear only once. The sample was blood. These TCRs come from a man aged 50 to 59 with Graves' hyperthyroidism.

This clonotype was detected ten times or more. V usage is TRBV7-6 and J usage is TRBJ2-3; 10 bases agree with TRBD2. The CDR3 loop spans 16 amino acids. J gave up 0 bases and V 6 bases, and 6 bases lay outside the gene matches. Germline V gene sequence: CDR1 SGHVS, CDR2 FNYEAQ. The DNA of the CDR3 is TGTGCCAGCAGGCGGACTAGCGGCCTTAGCACAGATACGCAGTATTTT. Translating it yields CASRRTSGLSTDTQYF.

The V gene is TRBV20-1, the J gene TRBJ2-7; no definite D call. The germline V gene has CDR1 DFQATT and CDR2 SNEGSKA (reference sequence). The CDR3 totals 14 residues. Trimming pared 1 base from V and 3 bases from J, leaving 13 bases between. The CDR3 nucleotides are TGCAGTGCTAGAGCCAGCGAGTCATTCTACGAGCAGTACTTC. This gives the protein CSARASESFYEQYF.

The gene calls are TRBV20-1 and TRBJ2-7; 9 bases line up with TRBD2. The germline V gene has CDR1 DFQATT and CDR2 SNEGSKA (reference sequence). Trimming cost V 1 base and J 4 bases; bases outside gene matches: 5. The CDR3 runs 14 residues. DNA for the CDR3: TGCAGTGCTAGAGGTAGCGGGAGTAAATACGAGCAGTACTTC. Residues: CSARGSGSKYEQYF.

This clonotype occurred a few times. The DNA of the CDR3 is TGTGCCAGCAGTTTCTTTTTGTCAGAGTATTCCTACGAGCAGTACTTC. Translation gives CASSFFLSEYSYEQYF. The V and J genes are TRBV28 and TRBJ2-7, with unresolved D. Trimming left V 3 bases short and J 1 base short, with 16 bases between. The CDR3 is 16 residues long. Germline loops: CDR1 MDHEN, CDR2 SYDVKM.

This clonotype has a handful of counts. The chain couples TRBV24-1 to TRBJ2-3; the D gene is possibly TRBD1 (5 bases). This CDR3 contains 15 residues. V lost 3 bases and J lost 9, with 18 bases in between. Germline CDR1 and CDR2: KGHDR and SFDVKD. For the CDR3, the DNA is TGTGCCACCAGTGATCCACTCCTGACAGTCGTCACGCAGTATTTT. Encoded protein: CATSDPLLTVVTQYF.

V gene TRBV19 combines with J gene TRBJ2-2; D gene ambiguous. V shed 6 bases and J shed 4 bases, with 12 bases lying between them. This CDR3 is built from 14 residues. The V gene's germline CDR1 is LNHDA and CDR2 SQIVND (reference sequence). CDR3 nucleotide sequence: TGTGCCAGTAGCCCAGAAGGGTCCACCGGGGAGCTGTTTTTT. Translated: CASSPEGSTGELFF.

This clonotype was recorded at least ten times. This chain joins TRBV5-1 and TRBJ2-2; perhaps TRBD1 as D (6 bases). In germline, CDR1 is SGHRS, CDR2 YFSETQ. The V and J ends lost 7 bases and 0 bases respectively, with 13 bases between them. There are 15 residues in the CDR3. The CDR3 DNA reads as TGCGCCAGCGGTAGAGGGGGTACGAACACCGGGGAGCTGTTTTTT. Protein product: CASGRGGTNTGELFF.

Details on this clonotype: Compared with germline, one end of the junction differs, possibly owing to a read error. The chain uses TRBV28 and TRBJ2-2; 7 bases are a match to TRBD2. This CDR3 is 15 amino acids long. The V gene's germline CDR1 is MDHEN and CDR2 SYDVKM. The CDR3 DNA sequence: TGTGCCAGCAGTTCCCCCGGGACTAATACCGGAGAGCTGTTTTTT. The encoded protein is CASSSPGTNTGELFF.

This clonotype has a count of ten or more. V usage is TRBV12-3 or TRBV12-4 and J usage is TRBJ2-3; D is uncertain. This CDR3 is 13 amino acids long. V was pared by 5 bases and J by 3 bases, with 9 bases between. The CDR3 DNA follows: TGTGCCAGCAGTCTCCTAATAACAGATACGCAGTATTTT. Translating gives CASSLLITDTQYF.

CDR3: CASTPTGGFGYTF. The CDR3 nucleotides read TGTGCCAGTACCCCAACTGGAGGGTTTGGCTACACCTTC. The V and J genes are TRBV19 and TRBJ1-2; D not resolved. The ends were cut back, 7 bases at V and 7 bases at J, with 16 bases in the middle. The CDR3 extends over 13 amino acids. Germline-derived CDR1 and CDR2 are LNHDA and SQIVND (reference sequence).

This clonotype has at least ten counts. The V call is TRBV9, the J call TRBJ2-7; TRBD2 matches 8 bases. The CDR3 sequence is 14 residues long. Germline V CDR1 and CDR2: SGDLS, YYNGEE. V lost 1 base, J lost 5 bases, and 5 bases stayed unmatched. CDR3 coding DNA: TGTGCCAGCAGCGTACTAGCGGGCCGTGACGAGCAGTACTTC. As protein: CASSVLAGRDEQYF.

This clonotype was observed many times. The rearrangement joins TRBV12-3 or TRBV12-4 to TRBJ1-5, with TRBD1 matching over 9 bases. V lost 5 bases, J lost 7 bases, and 15 bases stayed unmatched. The CDR3 length is 17 residues. As DNA, the CDR3 is TGTGCCAGCAGTGAAAAGCCGGGACAGGGAGTAATCCAGCCCCAGCATTTT. It is translated as CASSEKPGQGVIQPQHF.

This clonotype showed up many times. This chain joins TRBV6-1 and TRBJ2-2; no clear D. The V end was cut by 1 base, the J end by 3 bases, with 12 bases between. Germline values: CDR1 MNHNS, CDR2 SASEGT. The CDR3 totals 16 residues. The CDR3 protein is CASSEGGSAHTGELFF. Here the CDR3 DNA reads TGTGCCAGCAGTGAAGGTGGGTCAGCGCACACCGGGGAGCTGTTTTTT.

The genes are TRBV24-1 and TRBJ2-7; D is uncertain. V was pared by 3 bases and J by 7 bases, with 6 bases between. In germline, CDR1 is KGHDR, CDR2 SFDVKD. The CDR3 consists of 11 residues. The CDR3 bases are TGTGCCACCAGTGATCGTCGGGAGCAGTACTTC. Translating gives CATSDRREQYF.

This clonotype showed up many times. CDR3 sequence (DNA): TGTGCCAGCAGTGCAGGAGGCTCTGGGGCCAACGTCCTGACTTTC. Translated: CASSAGGSGANVLTF. The chain carries TRBV2 and TRBJ2-6, with a weak D call TRBD2 (5 bases). V dropped 4 bases and J dropped 0 bases, with 7 bases sitting between them. The germline V gene encodes CDR1 SNHLY and CDR2 FYNNEI. The CDR3 loop spans 15 amino acids.

This clonotype was detected many times. This rearrangement joins TRBV5-1 to TRBJ2-5; 7 nucleotides align to TRBD1. After removal of 0 bases from V and 5 bases from J, the junction contained 4 bases not matched to a gene. In germline, CDR1 is SGHRS, CDR2 YFSETQ. The CDR3 contains 14 residues. The CDR3 coding sequence is TGCGCCAGCAGCTTGGGACAGGGTGTGGAGACCCAGTACTTC. It is translated as CASSLGQGVETQYF. Drawing the rest from reference TRBV5-1 and TRBJ2-5, the complete variable domain is KAGVTQTPRYLIKTRGQQVTLSCSPISGHRSVSWYQQTPGQGLQFLFEYFSETQRNKGNFPGRFSGRQFSNSRSEMNVSTLELGDSALYLCASSLGQGVETQYFGPGTRLLVL.

V and J are TRBV30 and TRBJ2-7; the D gene could be TRBD1 or TRBD2 (5 bases each). The CDR3 is 12 amino acids. Looked up from germline, CDR1 is GTSNPN and CDR2 is SVGIG (reference sequence). Between the trimmed V and J ends, which lost 5 bases and 6 bases, there was a span of 14 bases. In nucleotides, the CDR3 is TGTGCCTGGTCTGGGGGAACGGGCGAGCAGTACTTC. As protein: CAWSGGTGEQYF. The full variable domain, with the rest looked up from reference TRBV30 and TRBJ2-7, is SQTIHQWPATLVQPVGSPLSLECTVEGTSNPNLYWYRQAAGRGLQLLFYSVGIGQISSEVPQNLSASRPQDRQFILSSKKLLLSDSGFYLCAWSGGTGEQYFGPGTRLTVT.

This clonotype has a handful of counts. In nucleotides, the CDR3 is TGTGCCAGCAGCTTAACAATTCATGAAAAACTGTTTTTT. Amino acids: CASSLTIHEKLFF. This chain uses TRBV7-3 with TRBJ1-4; D not resolved. V dropped 0 bases and J dropped 6 bases, with 5 bases sitting between them. In germline, CDR1 is SGHTA, CDR2 FQGTGA. The CDR3 runs 13 residues.